These 8 T cell receptor beta chains originate from one sample sequenced in a study of early stage breast cancer tumors. Libraries were prepared by immunoSEQ multiplex PCR; TCRdb keeps only in-frame clonotypes and omits some of them. This table holds approximately 70,000 clones, 80% found once. Material for sequencing was blood. The receptors come from a person aged 35-50 years with breast cancer.

The gene calls are TRBV7-9 and TRBJ1-2; D perhaps matches TRBD1 (5 bases). The CDR3 spans 14 residues. Germline CDR1 SEHNR, CDR2 FQNEAQ (reference sequence). V lost 2 bases to trimming and J lost 4 bases, with 11 bases between them. The CDR3 DNA reads TGTGCCAGCAGCTTAACGGGGGTTGGCTATGGCTACACCTTC. Translating it yields CASSLTGVGYGYTF. Based on the CDR3 plus reference TRBV7-9 and TRBJ1-2, the full variable domain is DTGVSQNPRHKITKRGQNVTFRCDPISEHNRLYWYRQTLGQGPEFLTYFQNEAQLEKSRLLSDRFSAERPKGSFSTLEIQRTEQGDSAMYLCASSLTGVGYGYTFGSGTRLTVV.

This chain connects TRBV5-1 to TRBJ2-3, with a weak D call TRBD1 (5 bases). The germline V gene encodes CDR1 SGHRS and CDR2 YFSETQ. The CDR3 runs to 16 residues. V was pared by 1 base and J by 0 bases, with 12 bases between. CDR3 sequence reads: CASSLRGPISTDTQYF. As DNA, the CDR3 is TGCGCCAGCAGCTTGAGGGGCCCGATTAGCACAGATACGCAGTATTTT.

This clone was observed a few times. V is TRBV2 and J is TRBJ2-7, with 8 nucleotides matching TRBD1. The CDR3 consists of 15 residues. The ends lost 9 bases at V and 3 bases at J; junction bases unmatched: 13. In germline, CDR1 is SNHLY, CDR2 FYNNEI. CDR3 protein: CASTSPGQVYYEQYF. CDR3 nucleotides: TGTGCCAGTACTAGCCCGGGACAGGTATACTACGAGCAGTACTTC.

The chain carries TRBV2 and TRBJ2-7; D may be TRBD2 (6 bases). CDR3 length equals 14 residues. V lost 5 bases and J lost 3, with 14 bases in between. Germline V lookup: CDR1 SNHLY, CDR2 FYNNEI. The CDR3 DNA follows: TGTGCCAGCAGTTCCGGGACTGTACTCTACGAGCAGTACTTC. It codes for CASSSGTVLYEQYF.

The chain uses TRBV2 and TRBJ2-5; D unresolved. Germline V CDR1 and CDR2: SNHLY, FYNNEI. The CDR3 length is 14 residues. V was cut by 0 bases and J by 4 bases, with 9 bases left in between. The CDR3 sequence is CASSEAFHLETQYF. CDR3 DNA sequence: TGTGCCAGCAGTGAAGCTTTTCATCTAGAGACCCAGTACTTC.

The V call is TRBV13, the J call TRBJ1-5; 7 positions match TRBD1. This CDR3 spans 17 amino acids. The ends lost 5 bases at V and 4 bases at J; junction bases unmatched: 14. Germline loops: CDR1 PRHDT, CDR2 FYEKMQ (reference sequence). The CDR3 DNA reads TGTGCCAGCAGCAGACAGGGCGAAAGGCGTGGGAATCAGCCCCAGCATTTT. Protein sequence: CASSRQGERRGNQPQHF.

This chain uses TRBV5-1 with TRBJ2-7; 7 bases match TRBD2. The trim removed 5 bases at V and 6 bases at J, leaving 14 bases unmatched. Germline assignment: CDR1 SGHRS and CDR2 YFSETQ. The CDR3 extends over 15 amino acids. CDR3 in amino acids: CASRPQGRASGEQYF. CDR3 sequence (DNA): TGCGCCAGCAGACCCCAAGGGAGGGCCTCTGGCGAGCAGTACTTC.

V gene TRBV5-5 combines with J gene TRBJ1-2, with D tentatively TRBD1 (5 bases). Per the germline V gene, CDR1 is SGHKS and CDR2 is YYEKEE (reference sequence). The V gene lost 3 bases and the J gene lost 8 bases, with 14 bases spanning the gap. The length of the CDR3 is 13 residues. As DNA, the CDR3 is TGTGCCAGCAGCTCAGGGACTCGGTGGGGCTACACCTTC. It codes for CASSSGTRWGYTF.